What follows is one TCR beta chain and its context. This sample was included in a study of blood T cell repertoires in COVID-19. Study details: COVID-19 samples, acute and convalescent, were from the United States, Italy and Spain. PBMCs, B-cell-depleted T cells, or T cells were the source of the cDNA or gDNA that made up the material.

V lost 5 bases to trimming and J lost 8 bases, with 12 bases between them. Germline-derived CDR1 and CDR2 are MGHDK and SYGVNS. This CDR3 region has 12 residues. Authors' data handling: Estimates of nucleated cell counts were drawn from the amplification of reference gene primers. Repertoires were generated with immunoSEQ multiplex PCR, while TCRdb's copy carries only in-frame clones and drops some. V and J calls and clone size follow that table, whereas D and trimming were derived from the DNA. The table includes about 140,000 clones, roughly 82% detected once. This receptor was taken from an elderly man with acute or convalescent COVID-19. Sequenced sample: peripheral blood. The genes are TRBV25-1 and TRBJ1-2, with D hard to call. CDR3 bases: TGTGCCAGCAGTCCAGACACGTTAGGCTACACCTTC. Its translation: CASSPDTLGYTF.